This TCR beta chain was documented in a study of shared clonotypes between healthy human individuals. Study-level information: A couple of women and a few men aged 18 to 49 made up the donors. CD4 naive and memory got three plates each, CD8 naive two, CD8 memory one.

CDR3 length: 15 residues. Germline loops: CDR1 SGDLS, CDR2 YYNGEE. V dropped 2 bases and J dropped 5; count of bases not matched to a gene: 0. Generated by immunoSEQ multiplex PCR, the TCRdb table keeps only in-frame clones and is missing some. The sample gives nearly 1 million clones, 60% to 85% of which show up once; over 1.3% is in the top ten. This clone has a single count. The chain is built from TRBV9 and TRBJ2-1, with 14 bases lining up with TRBD2. The sequencing sample was made of memory CD4+ T cells sorted from blood. Subset here: CD45RA-negative fraction. The clonotype originates from a man younger than 35 in good health. The DNA for the CDR3 is TGTGCCAGCAGCGTGACTAGCGGGAGGGACAATGAGCAGTTCTTC. Its protein product is CASSVTSGRDNEQFF.